Given below is one T cell receptor (beta chain) in context. What antigen it recognizes has not been identified. No base-level quality is on record; no much larger clone is a single base apart. The sample is drawn from a study of T cells in Graves' hyperthyroidism and ophthalmopathy (dated by TCRdb to about 2019). For the wider study: Peripheral blood was collected at initial diagnosis, before any treatment. The study also compared thyroid tissue and blood T-cell repertoires from a handful of Graves' hyperthyroidism patients. An independent validation cohort of fewer than 20 hyperthyroidism patients and 17 patients who later progressed to ophthalmopathy tested prospective prediction of ophthalmopathy. A discovery cohort of about a hundred patients, about 40 with Graves' ophthalmopathy and approximately 60 with stable Graves' hyperthyroidism, was used to find distinguishing TCR V-J signatures. Once sampling was done, hyperthyroidism patients were given methimazole at a starting dose of 30 mg daily, whereas ophthalmopathy patients were given high-dose intravenous methylprednisolone. The 75 to 100 discovery patients were divided at random into training and test sets in a 7:3 ratio. TCR Vbeta CDR3 sequencing of approximately 140 peripheral blood samples (about 45 ophthalmopathy, 70 to 85 hyperthyroidism and about 17 progressor patients) is reported in the paper. Results and caveats for the whole study, not just this receptor: During validation, the model predicted progression to ophthalmopathy a median of about 6.3 months ahead of onset, with almost 71% sensitivity and 72.22% specificity. Most expanded thyroid clonotypes (frequency above 0.001) were also detected in blood, a finding suggesting that blood repertoires may reflect thyroid immune responses. In cross-validation, a model built on a 13 V-J signature told ophthalmopathy apart from stable hyperthyroidism with approximately 91% sensitivity and 81% to 82% specificity, and in testing the same model reached 80%/75%. No statistical method was used to set the sample size in advance, and investigators knew the group allocation.

The TCR beta CDR3 regions were amplified from the RNA transcripts. The TCR CDR3 was subjected to a first round of RT-PCR using the HTBI primer set and the Qiagen OneStep RT-PCR kit. The libraries were constructed in a second round of multiplex PCR and then size-selected and purified. Libraries were sequenced paired-end with 100 bp reads on an Illumina HiSeq2000. On the authors' methods: SOAPnuke was used to process the raw data, with reads discarded if the reads contained adapters or uncalled bases, had a mean Phred below 15, or lacked an exact constant-primer or identifier match. High-quality paired reads were merged using COPE v1.2.5, and each unique nucleotide sequence was defined as a clonotype. MiTCR v1.1 was used to align clonotypes to the IMGT TRBV, TRBD and TRBJ reference segments. The analysis was restricted to V-J combinations with a frequency above 0.0001, which together covered roughly 99% of the repertoires. The TCS score was defined as the ratio of F50 (clonal expansion) to E x V (chaos), calculated using BLOSUM62-based TCRdist between CDR3 peptides within each V-J. Welch's t-statistics and random forest reduced roughly 540 V-J features to about 13, which were used in a naive Bayes classifier (R e1071). TCRdb trimmed public reads at Q25 via fastp, called clones via MiXCR and kept in-frame beta chains. Each entry is one CDR3 protein sequence, shown with its most common DNA and genes. These V and J calls are TCRdb output, not the study's own analysis. The sample contains 350,000 or so distinct CDR3 sequences, over 15% of them found a single time. The ten most abundant clones make up less than 65% of the sample.

The junction shows trimming of 2 bases on V and 5 bases on J, plus 7 bases between the germline ends. The CDR3 has 13 amino acids, counting the end cysteine and phenylalanine. Just the 39-base CDR3 DNA is kept, in frame starting at base 1. Sequences SGHRS (CDR1) and YFSETQ (CDR2) are obtained from the germline V gene. Stable Graves' hyperthyroidism was defined as no progression to ophthalmopathy during 18 months of follow-up. Hyperthyroidism patients were newly diagnosed, had a disease duration of under 2 months, and were aged 18 to 65 years. The study excluded patients with uncontrolled infections, other autoimmune diseases, pregnancy or lactation. Diagnoses relied on clinical symptoms, serum thyroxine and TRAb, thyroid ultrasound and orbital computed tomography. PBMCs were separated from roughly 10 ml of fresh peripheral blood using Ficoll-Paque density gradient centrifugation. Total RNA was extracted using Trizol reagent, and RNA quality was assessed on an Agilent 2100 Bioanalyzer.

The sequenced sample was blood. This receptor was identified in a woman between 45 and 65 years old with Graves' hyperthyroidism. The chain is assembled from TRBV5-1 and TRBJ2-2; the D gene is not confidently resolved. The CDR3 loop reads CASSFYTTGELFF. The bases are TGCGCCAGCAGCTTCTATACTACCGGGGAGCTGTTTTTT. The entire variable domain, with the stretches around the CDR3 drawn from the reference TRBV5-1 and TRBJ2-2 proteins, is KAGVTQTPRYLIKTRGQQVTLSCSPISGHRSVSWYQQTPGQGLQFLFEYFSETQRNKGNFPGRFSGRQFSNSRSEMNVSTLELGDSALYLCASSFYTTGELFFGEGSRLTVL.